This T cell receptor (beta chain) comes out of a study of circulating tumor DNA in untreated peripheral T-cell lymphoma (dated by TCRdb to 2020 to 2022). General conclusions and limits of the study: Tumor-specific clonotypes were identified in 76% of patients, from less than 90% of baseline tissues and about 68% of baseline serum samples.

The library was produced with the immunoSEQ multiplex PCR assay. Not all clones reach the TCRdb copy of this immuneACCESS table, which keeps in-frame sequences only. Checked studies attribute under half of the gap to unresolved V genes and leave the rest unexplained. For this sample there are over 7,000 clones; around four fifths appear just once. 15% to 20% of the sample is in the top ten clones. As encoded in the germline V gene, CDR1 is MDHEN while CDR2 is SYDVKM. The CDR3 covers 16 residues, taking in both the cysteine and the phenylalanine. Left in the record is the CDR3 DNA by itself, 48 bases read in frame from the first base. Clipping removes 5 bases from V and 7 bases from J, with 13 as the unmatched junction base count. To identify tumor-specific TCR clonotypes, tumor tissue taken at baseline, before any treatment, was sequenced. Next-generation sequencing of T-cell receptor sequences was used to monitor peripheral T-cell lymphoma patients receiving frontline treatment on a trial.

Worth noting for this clone: There is no known antigen for this receptor. Base qualities are missing; no much larger clone stands one base away.

The chain links TRBV28 with TRBJ2-7, with 11 bases in between that match TRBD2. This TCR was recovered from a human donor with peripheral T-cell lymphoma. The sample was tumor tissue. The nucleotides are TGTGCCAGCAGTAACTTCCTTGGGACTAGCGGACGGGAGCAGTACTTC. Translated, it reads CASSNFLGTSGREQYF.